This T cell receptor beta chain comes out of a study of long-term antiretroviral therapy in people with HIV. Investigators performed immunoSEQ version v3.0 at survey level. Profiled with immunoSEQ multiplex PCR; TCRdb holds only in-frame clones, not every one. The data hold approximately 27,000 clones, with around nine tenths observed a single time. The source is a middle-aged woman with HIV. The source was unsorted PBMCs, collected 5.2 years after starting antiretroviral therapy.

This CDR3 is CASSPSTGVYYGYTF. For the CDR3, the DNA is TGTGCCAGCAGTCCATCGACAGGGGTTTACTATGGCTACACCTTC. The chain is built from TRBV25-1 and TRBJ1-2; 8 positions agree with TRBD1. Germline V CDR1 and CDR2: MGHDK, SYGVNS. The V and J ends lost 5 bases and 3 bases, in that order; junction bases with no gene match: 8. This CDR3 contains 15 residues.